These T cell receptor beta chains were read from a single sample in a study of STAT5B mutations in CD4+ large granular lymphocyte leukemia. Method: immunoSEQ multiplex PCR; TCRdb's copy keeps in-frame clones and lacks some. Of more than 30,000 clones in the sample, 71% were seen once. The source material was CD4+ T cells from blood buffy coats. These receptors were taken from a human donor in good health. Each CDR3 is given without its conserved first and last residue.

v_call	j_call	cdr3_aa
TRBV30	TRBJ1-5	AWSGAVSNQPQH
TRBV6-5	TRBJ2-2	ASSYSGDGLTGELF
TRBV30	TRBJ2-7	AWGIYEQY
TRBV7-9	TRBJ2-7	ASSPRNQGAIHEQY
TRBV28	TRBJ2-1	ASSSGALGRNEQF
TRBV18	TRBJ1-4	ASSPPTGDNEKLF
TRBV7-8	TRBJ1-5	ASSLQGMEPQH
TRBV7-6	TRBJ2-6	ASSLVETGANVLT
TRBV5-1	TRBJ2-1	ASSMVQGVNNEQF
TRBV15	TRBJ1-4	ATSRDRIGPGANEKLF
TRBV6-1	TRBJ1-5	ASRTDGYSNQPQH
TRBV9	TRBJ1-2	ASSVGQGAGGYT
TRBV6-5	TRBJ2-1	ASILPGQGDEQF
TRBV19	TRBJ1-4	ASSYNAGEKLF
TRBV11-2	TRBJ2-2	ASMGQGLGTGELF
TRBV4-1	TRBJ2-5	ASSQGGTGEDETQY
TRBV30	TRBJ1-2	ACRNLQGIVGGYT
TRBV1	TRBJ2-1	TSSPAGGPTSVGRSYNEQF
TRBV2	TRBJ1-6	ASSEVQGAGSPLH
TRBV6-5	TRBJ1-5	ASSSRQGSNQPQH
TRBV11-3	TRBJ2-7	ASSQTAGGEQY
TRBV6-1	TRBJ2-1	ASSEEPAKPYNEQF
TRBV6-1	TRBJ2-7	ASGGAFDEQY
TRBV5-6	TRBJ2-1	ASSIGGPPANEQF
TRBV19	TRBJ1-1	ASSQQGWNEAF
TRBV19	TRBJ1-6	ASRQVDNSPLH
TRBV7-6	TRBJ1-6	ASSLGGNGSPLH
TRBV7-6	TRBJ2-1	ASSLAQGGLYNEQF
TRBV19	TRBJ1-5	ASSHSRQGQPQH
TRBV28	TRBJ2-7	ASSLVRGSSYEQY
TRBV19	TRBJ2-2	ASTRGAGELF
TRBV15	TRBJ2-4	ATSEGGTLAKNIQY
TRBV18	TRBJ2-5	ASSPGTTQETQY
TRBV6-5	TRBJ1-3	ASSLSRGGGNTIY
TRBV4-2	TRBJ2-3	ASSQGLAGPSTDTQY
TRBV18	TRBJ2-2	ASSPLMGGNTGELF
TRBV6-5	TRBJ1-5	ASSPRALNQPQH